These 17 T cell receptor beta chains came from one sample sequenced in a study of blood T cell repertoires in COVID-19. The data were produced by immunoSEQ multiplex PCR, yet TCRdb's version contains in-frame clones alone and is incomplete. The table shows roughly 190,000 clones, with 70% to 90% occurring only once. The sequenced material came from peripheral blood. The receptor set was obtained from a woman in her forties who had recovered from COVID-19.

This CDR3 is CASSSLTNQPQHF. DNA of the CDR3: TGTGCCAGCAGTTCTCTAACTAATCAGCCCCAGCATTTT. This chain uses TRBV27 with TRBJ1-5; D gene unclear. V gave up 4 bases and J gave up 4 bases, with 8 bases separating them. The CDR3 covers 13 residues. Germline V gene sequence: CDR1 MNHEY, CDR2 SMNVEV (reference sequence).

Details on this clone: This CDR3 is also generated by other DNA sequences in the sample. V usage is TRBV18 and J usage is TRBJ2-7; TRBD1 aligns across 11 bases. The V segment lost 2 bases and the J segment 4 bases; nucleotides outside the gene matches: 4. Germline V gene data show CDR1 as KGHSH and CDR2 as LQKENI. The CDR3 loop spans 15 amino acids. The CDR3 sequence is CASSPGTGGSYEQYF. The CDR3 DNA is TGTGCCAGCTCACCAGGGACAGGGGGTTCTTACGAGCAGTACTTC.

The chain employs TRBV10-3 and TRBJ1-1; D remains unclear. Germline values: CDR1 ENHRY, CDR2 SYGVKD. The CDR3 extends over 13 amino acids. V lost 6 bases, J lost 1 base, and 9 bases lay in between. The CDR3: CAIRSFGNTEAFF. DNA for the CDR3: TGTGCCATCAGGAGTTTTGGGAACACTGAAGCTTTCTTT.

V gene TRBV6-5 combines with J gene TRBJ2-1; 9 positions agree with TRBD1. This CDR3 comprises 15 residues. J was trimmed by 7 bases and V by 2 bases; bases with no gene match: 6. CDR1 MNHEY and CDR2 SVGAGI come from the germline V gene. The CDR3 is CASSYKGQGLNEQFF. CDR3 bases: TGTGCCAGCAGTTACAAGGGACAGGGTTTGAATGAGCAGTTCTTC.

V gene TRBV5-1 combines with J gene TRBJ1-2; tentative D call: TRBD1 (6 bases). The V gene lost 4 bases and the J gene lost 4 bases, with 14 bases spanning the gap. Germline CDR1 and CDR2: SGHRS and YFSETQ. This CDR3 spans 14 amino acids. In DNA form, the CDR3 reads TGCGCCAGCAGCCCAGGGGAATTAACCTATGGCTACACCTTC. This sequence encodes CASSPGELTYGYTF.

The gene calls are TRBV6-5 and TRBJ2-3, with a tentative D call TRBD2 (6 bases). The CDR3 is 15 residues long. V was cut by 6 bases and J by 0 bases, with 13 bases left in between. Germline CDR1 and CDR2: MNHEY and SVGAGI. The DNA of the CDR3 is TGTGCCAGCAGGAAGCCGGGACTTAGCACAGATACGCAGTATTTT. It is translated as CASRKPGLSTDTQYF.

V is TRBV3-1 (or the pseudogene TRBV3-2) and J is TRBJ2-1, with unresolved D. The CDR3 has 16 residues. Between the trimmed V and J ends, which lost 1 base and 1 base, there was a span of 11 bases. CDR1 LGHDT and CDR2 YNNKEL come from the germline V gene (reference sequence). The CDR3 loop is CASSQGATPSYNEQFF. For the CDR3, the DNA is TGTGCCAGCAGCCAAGGTGCGACTCCTTCCTACAATGAGCAGTTCTTC.

V usage is TRBV11-2 and J usage is TRBJ1-2, with a possible D match to TRBD1 (5 bases). V lost 1 base to trimming and J lost 5 bases, with 14 bases between them. Germline CDR1 is SGHAT and CDR2 is FQNNGV. The CDR3 runs 15 residues. Here the CDR3 DNA reads TGTGCCAGCAGCTTAGCGGGGGGTCGGTCGTATGGCTACACCTTC. Translated, it gives CASSLAGGRSYGYTF.

The chain uses TRBV27 and TRBJ1-2; D perhaps matches TRBD1 (6 bases). Germline CDR1 MNHEY, CDR2 SMNVEV (reference sequence). This CDR3 region has 14 residues. V dropped 3 bases and J dropped 4 bases, with 12 bases sitting between them. The CDR3 spells CASSLGGRGYGYTF. The DNA of the CDR3 is TGTGCCAGCAGTTTGGGGGGGCGAGGCTATGGCTACACCTTC.

The V call is TRBV5-5, the J call TRBJ2-1; TRBD2 matches 12 bases. The V and J ends lost 0 bases and 8 bases, in that order; junction bases with no gene match: 9. Germline V gene data show CDR1 as SGHKS and CDR2 as YYEKEE (reference sequence). The CDR3 length is 17 residues. The CDR3 spells CASSLVASGRALDEQFF. The CDR3 DNA reads TGTGCCAGCAGCTTGGTAGCTAGCGGGAGGGCCCTCGATGAGCAGTTCTTC.

The chain combines TRBV10-3 with TRBJ2-5; TRBD2 aligns across 10 bases. Per germline, CDR1 ENHRY and CDR2 SYGVKD. V shed 10 bases and J 5 bases; nucleotides not matched to a gene: 7. This CDR3 has 13 amino acids. CDR3 DNA: TGTGCCACCTCATCAGCGGGAGGGGAGACCCAGTACTTC. It yields the protein CATSSAGGETQYF.

V and J are TRBV10-3 and TRBJ2-3; D is unclear. The CDR3 runs 13 residues. Germline V gene lookup returns CDR1 ENHRY and CDR2 SYGVKD. Deletions cut 2 bases from V and 3 bases from J, with 6 bases between. The CDR3 loop reads CAISEPRTDTQYF. The CDR3 bases are TGTGCCATCAGTGAGCCGAGAACAGATACGCAGTATTTT.

The chain recombines TRBV7-8 with TRBJ2-7; D is possibly TRBD2 (5 bases). CDR3 size: 15 residues. Germline lookup yields CDR1 SGHVS and CDR2 FQNEAQ. Trimming pared 1 base from V and 3 bases from J, leaving 13 bases between. CDR3 loop: CASSLGLTRSYEQYF. The CDR3, as DNA: TGTGCCAGCAGCTTAGGCCTAACTAGGAGCTACGAGCAGTACTTC.

The CDR3: CASSFSPWETNTGELFF. As DNA, the CDR3 is TGTGCCAGCAGTTTCTCCCCTTGGGAGACCAACACCGGGGAGCTGTTTTTT. The J gene is TRBJ2-2, the V gene TRBV27; the D gene is possibly TRBD2 (5 bases). Trimming shortened V by 3 bases and J by 2 bases, and 16 bases separated the two germline ends. CDR3 length: 17 residues. Looked up from germline, CDR1 is MNHEY and CDR2 is SMNVEV (reference sequence).

This sequence joins TRBV2 and TRBJ2-1; D may be TRBD1 (6 bases). CDR3 size: 17 residues. Germline V CDR1 and CDR2: SNHLY, FYNNEI. V shed 2 bases and J shed 0 bases, with 14 bases lying between them. Written as DNA, the CDR3 is TGTGCCAGCAGTGAATTGGCCGGACAGAGCTCCTACAATGAGCAGTTCTTC. It translates to CASSELAGQSSYNEQFF. Full variable domain (missing parts from reference TRBV2 and TRBJ2-1): EPEVTQTPSHQVTQMGQEVILRCVPISNHLYFYWYRQILGQKVEFLVSFYNNEISEKSEIFDDQFSVERPDGSNFTLKIRSTKLEDSAMYFCASSELAGQSSYNEQFFGPGTRLTVL.

The V call is TRBV30, the J call TRBJ1-2; 7 positions match TRBD1. Trimming took 2 bases from V and 0 from J; bases not matched to a gene: 0. The germline gives CDR1 GTSNPN, CDR2 SVGIG (reference sequence). The CDR3 consists of 13 residues. In DNA form, the CDR3 reads TGTGCCTGGAGTACAGGGGCTAACTATGGCTACACCTTC. Encoded protein: CAWSTGANYGYTF. Supplemented by reference TRBV30 and TRBJ1-2, the full variable domain reads SQTIHQWPATLVQPVGSPLSLECTVEGTSNPNLYWYRQAAGRGLQLLFYSVGIGQISSEVPQNLSASRPQDRQFILSSKKLLLSDSGFYLCAWSTGANYGYTFGSGTRLTVV.

This clone was detected a few times. The chain links TRBV6-6 to TRBJ1-4, with 7 bases fitting TRBD1. The CDR3 loop spans 14 amino acids. Germline CDR1 is MNHNY and CDR2 is SVGAGI (reference sequence). Trimming cost V 1 base and J 7 bases; bases outside gene matches: 3. The CDR3 DNA follows: TGTGCCAGCAGTTACTGGCAGGGGGTTGAAAAACTGTTTTTT. It is translated as CASSYWQGVEKLFF.